This T cell receptor beta chain was sequenced in a study of blood T cell repertoires in COVID-19. The overall study: Whether acute or convalescent, the COVID-19 samples came from the United States, Italy and Spain.

Source study methods: Amplification with reference gene primers provided the estimates of nucleated cell counts. The protocol was immunoSEQ multiplex PCR, while the TCRdb copy is restricted to in-frame clones and leaves out a portion. Clone size and the V and J calls come from that table; the DNA yielded D and trimming. This sample has roughly 33,000 clones, with roughly 90% found just once. CDR3 length: 14 amino acids. In germline, CDR1 is LGHDT, CDR2 YNNKEL (reference sequence). V lost 4 bases to trimming and J lost 2 bases, with 11 bases between them. The clonotype comes from a human donor in a cohort sampled during active COVID-19. V and J are TRBV3-1 (or the pseudogene TRBV3-2) and TRBJ2-5; possibly TRBD1 for D (7 bases). Sequencing was carried out using peripheral blood. The CDR3 here is CASSRPGGQETQYF. In nucleotides, the CDR3 is TGTGCCAGCAGCCGACCAGGGGGGCAAGAGACCCAGTACTTC.